These T cell receptor beta chains were read from a single sample in a study of PD-1 blockade in classical Hodgkin lymphoma. Using immunoSEQ multiplex PCR, the repertoire was profiled, and TCRdb retains in-frame clones only, with some absent. The sample carries about 97,000 clones, around 89% recorded once. Sequences were derived from peripheral blood mononuclear cells (PBMCs), sampled before the second cycle of nivolumab. These receptors all come from a human donor with classical Hodgkin lymphoma. CDR3s include the opening cysteine and the closing phenylalanine or tryptophan. A D gene is named only where the DNA matches it firmly. Rows may omit the clone size; those that give it use once, few, many or a size class.

J gene: TRBJ2-2; clone size: NA; V gene: TRBV7-2; D gene: TRBD2; CDR3 DNA: TGTGCCAGCAGCTTAGATCTTCCGGGGGGTAACACCGGGGAGCTGTTTTTT; CDR3 protein: CASSLDLPGGNTGELFF
J gene: TRBJ2-3; clone size: NA; V gene: TRBV18; D gene: NA; CDR3 DNA: TGTGCCAGCTCACCCCGGGACACAGGCACAGATACGCAGTATTTT; CDR3 protein: CASSPRDTGTDTQYF
J gene: TRBJ2-7; clone size: NA; V gene: TRBV6-1; D gene: NA; CDR3 DNA: TGTGCCAGCAGTGGAGCCACCAAACTCAGGGGGGCCGAGCAGTACTTC; CDR3 protein: CASSGATKLRGAEQYF
J gene: TRBJ2-3; clone size: NA; V gene: TRBV7-8; D gene: NA; CDR3 DNA: TGTGCCAGCAGGCCTAGGGGCCCTAGCACAGATACGCAGTATTTT; CDR3 protein: CASRPRGPSTDTQYF
J gene: TRBJ1-2; clone size: once; V gene: TRBV29-1; D gene: NA; CDR3 DNA: TGCAGCGTTGAAAAGGAGGGGCAGAGTGGCTACACCTTC; CDR3 protein: CSVEKEGQSGYTF
J gene: TRBJ2-7; clone size: NA; V gene: TRBV19; D gene: TRBD1; CDR3 DNA: TGTGCCAGTAGAATCAGGGACAGGGGCGACTACGAGCAGTACTTC; CDR3 protein: CASRIRDRGDYEQYF
J gene: TRBJ1-1; clone size: NA; V gene: TRBV28; D gene: NA; CDR3 DNA: TGTGCCAGCAGTATTCGGACAGCCCACACTGAAGCTTTCTTT; CDR3 protein: CASSIRTAHTEAFF
J gene: TRBJ2-5; clone size: once; V gene: TRBV30; D gene: NA; CDR3 DNA: TGTGCCTGGAGTGGAAGAGAGACCCAGTACTTC; CDR3 protein: CAWSGRETQYF
J gene: TRBJ1-2; clone size: NA; V gene: TRBV10-3; D gene: NA; CDR3 DNA: TGTGCCACTGGTGGCCTAAAGGGATATGGCTACACCTTC; CDR3 protein: CATGGLKGYGYTF
J gene: TRBJ1-5; clone size: medium-sized; V gene: TRBV5-1; D gene: NA; CDR3 DNA: TGCGCCAGCAGCTTGGTTGGGGGAAATCAGCCCCAGCATTTT; CDR3 protein: CASSLVGGNQPQHF
J gene: TRBJ1-1; clone size: NA; V gene: TRBV6-6; D gene: TRBD1; CDR3 DNA: TGTGCCAGCAATCTTCCGGGACAGATTTACACTGAAGCTTTCTTT; CDR3 protein: CASNLPGQIYTEAFF
J gene: TRBJ1-4; clone size: NA; V gene: TRBV5-1; D gene: NA; CDR3 DNA: TGCGCCAGCAGCGTATCGTGGACACTCGAAAATGAAAAACTGTTTTTT; CDR3 protein: CASSVSWTLENEKLFF
J gene: TRBJ1-2; clone size: NA; V gene: TRBV2; D gene: NA; CDR3 DNA: TGTGCCAGCAGTGGAGACGGACGTGCCCTCTATGGCTACACCTTC; CDR3 protein: CASSGDGRALYGYTF
J gene: TRBJ1-2; clone size: NA; V gene: TRBV7-2; D gene: TRBD1; CDR3 DNA: TGTGCCAGCAGCCAAACTTTGGACAGGGTGGCTAACTATGGCTACACCTTC; CDR3 protein: CASSQTLDRVANYGYTF
J gene: TRBJ2-2; clone size: medium-sized; V gene: TRBV5-4; D gene: TRBD1; CDR3 DNA: TGTGCCAGCAGGGCCGGGACAGCCAGCACCGGGGAGCTGTTTTTT; CDR3 protein: CASRAGTASTGELFF
J gene: TRBJ1-3; clone size: NA; V gene: TRBV7-6; D gene: NA; CDR3 DNA: TGTGCCAGCAGCTCCCCCGAAGTTGGAAACACCATATATTTT; CDR3 protein: CASSSPEVGNTIYF
J gene: TRBJ2-7; clone size: NA; V gene: TRBV28; D gene: TRBD1; CDR3 DNA: TGTGCCGGACAGGGGCTATCCTACGAGCAGTACTTC; CDR3 protein: CAGQGLSYEQYF
J gene: TRBJ1-1; clone size: NA; V gene: TRBV10-3; D gene: NA; CDR3 DNA: TGTGCCATCAGTGAGTCGTTTGCTAACACTGAAGCTTTCTTT; CDR3 protein: CAISESFANTEAFF
J gene: TRBJ2-6; clone size: many; V gene: TRBV6-4; D gene: NA; CDR3 DNA: TGTGCCAGCAGTGACTCGGACAGCTCTGGGGCCAACGTCCTGACTTTC; CDR3 protein: CASSDSDSSGANVLTF
J gene: TRBJ1-1; clone size: NA; V gene: TRBV5-4; D gene: NA; CDR3 DNA: TGTGCCAGCAGCGTACTAAACACTGAAGCTTTCTTT; CDR3 protein: CASSVLNTEAFF
J gene: TRBJ2-2; clone size: NA; V gene: TRBV30; D gene: NA; CDR3 DNA: TGTGCCTGGAGTGTACGTACCGGGGAGCTGTTTTTT; CDR3 protein: CAWSVRTGELFF
J gene: TRBJ1-1; clone size: once; V gene: TRBV2; D gene: TRBD1; CDR3 DNA: TGTGCCAGCAGTGCCAACAGGGGGATGAGAACTGAAGCTTTCTTT; CDR3 protein: CASSANRGMRTEAFF
J gene: TRBJ1-1; clone size: NA; V gene: TRBV5-6; D gene: TRBD1; CDR3 DNA: TGTGCCAGCAGCTTCACAGAGACAGGGGGCCTGAACACTGAAGCTTTCTTT; CDR3 protein: CASSFTETGGLNTEAFF
J gene: TRBJ1-4; clone size: NA; V gene: TRBV6-5; D gene: NA; CDR3 DNA: TGTGCCAGCAAAGGGGGAGGCGAAAAACTGTTTTTT; CDR3 protein: CASKGGGEKLFF
J gene: TRBJ2-7; clone size: NA; V gene: TRBV9; D gene: NA; CDR3 DNA: TGTGCCAGCAGCCCCCCCCGGGGGCACGAGCAGTACTTC; CDR3 protein: CASSPPRGHEQYF
J gene: TRBJ2-3; clone size: NA; V gene: TRBV5-8; D gene: NA; CDR3 DNA: TGTGCCAGCAGCCTCGATGGCAACCCCGATACGCAGTATTTT; CDR3 protein: CASSLDGNPDTQYF
J gene: TRBJ2-5; clone size: NA; V gene: TRBV6-5; D gene: NA; CDR3 DNA: TGTGCCAGCAGTGAATACTATGGAGAGACCCAGTACTTC; CDR3 protein: CASSEYYGETQYF